This T cell receptor beta chain was captured by sequencing in a study of blood T cell repertoires in COVID-19. About the research overall: The United States, Italy and Spain provided the acute and convalescent COVID-19 samples.

This clone occurred a few times. Per the germline V gene, CDR1 is SNHLY and CDR2 is FYNNEI. This CDR3 region has 14 residues. V gave up 3 bases and J gave up 10 bases; unmatched junction bases: 5. Original handling: Scientists estimated how many nucleated cells there were by amplifying reference gene primers. Repertoires were generated with immunoSEQ multiplex PCR, while TCRdb's copy carries only in-frame clones and drops some. V and J calls and clone size are as listed in that table; D and trimming were resolved from the DNA. The sample has 110,000 to 150,000 clones, 79% seen once. The V call is TRBV2, the J call TRBJ2-1; 11 bases map to TRBD2. This TCR was sampled from a man in his forties or fifties with active or convalescent COVID-19. The source material was peripheral blood. CDR3 in amino acids: CASSDLAGGDEQFF. DNA for the CDR3: TGTGCCAGCAGTGACCTAGCGGGAGGAGACGAGCAGTTCTTC.